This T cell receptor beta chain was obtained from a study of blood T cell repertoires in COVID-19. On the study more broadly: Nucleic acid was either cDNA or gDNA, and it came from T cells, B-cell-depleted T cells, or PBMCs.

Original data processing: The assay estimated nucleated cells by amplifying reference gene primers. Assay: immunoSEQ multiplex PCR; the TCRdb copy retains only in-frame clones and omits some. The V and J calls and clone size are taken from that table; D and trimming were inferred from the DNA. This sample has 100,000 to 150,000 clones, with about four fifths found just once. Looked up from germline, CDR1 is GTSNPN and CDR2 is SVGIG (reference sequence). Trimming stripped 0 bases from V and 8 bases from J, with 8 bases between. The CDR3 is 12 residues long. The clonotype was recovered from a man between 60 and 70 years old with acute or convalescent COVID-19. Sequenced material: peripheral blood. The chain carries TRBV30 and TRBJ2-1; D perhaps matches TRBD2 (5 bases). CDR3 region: CAWSVRGYEQFF. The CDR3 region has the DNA TGTGCCTGGAGTGTGCGCGGGTATGAGCAGTTCTTC.